This TCR beta chain was captured by sequencing in a study of technical replicates of blood from a few donors. Profiled with immunoSEQ multiplex PCR; TCRdb holds only in-frame clones, not every one. The table has tens of thousands of clones, about 96% seen once. Sequencing input: T cells isolated from PBMCs. This clonotype originated in a human donor in good health.

In nucleotides, the CDR3 is TGCGCCAGCAGGGGACAGGGGAGTAATCTCTACGAGCAGTACTTC. As protein: CASRGQGSNLYEQYF. The gene calls are TRBV5-1 and TRBJ2-7; 10 bases line up with TRBD1. The ends lost 5 bases at V and 3 bases at J; junction bases unmatched: 8. This CDR3 spans 15 amino acids. Germline CDR1 and CDR2: SGHRS and YFSETQ.